The 7 T cell receptor beta chains below come from one sample, sequenced in a study of T cells in women clearing cervical HPV infection. Here immunoSEQ multiplex PCR was the method, and the copy in TCRdb shows in-frame clones only, minus some. The repertoire table contains about 19,000 clones. Sample: blood buffy coat. The receptor source for this set is a woman aged 18-70 years with a cervical HPV16 infection that either progressed to CIN3+ or cleared (not recorded which).

Of note for this clone: The DNA ends 3 residues before the CDR3 does, and the rest of the CDR3 is filled in from the germline J gene. The chain uses TRBV20-1 and TRBJ1-2; D remains unclear. Germline CDR1 is DFQATT and CDR2 is SNEGSKA (reference sequence). The ends were cut back, 3 bases at V and 0 bases at J, with 11 bases in the middle. The CDR3 runs to 14 residues. The CDR3 sequence is CSARTSFSNYGYTF. Incomplete CDR3 DNA: TGCAGTGCTAGGACTAGTTTCTCTAACTATGGC.

CDR3 loop: CASRAGTWNSPLHF. CDR3 DNA, as far as it was read: TGTGCCAGCCGTGCCGGGACTTGGAATTCACCC. The V call is TRBV19, the J call TRBJ1-6, with D perhaps matching TRBD1 (5 bases). The sequenced fragment ends 3 residues before the CDR3 boundary, so the rest is inferred from the germline J gene. Germline V CDR1 and CDR2: LNHDA, SQIVND (reference sequence). The CDR3 contains 14 residues. Trimming cost V 9 bases and J 7 bases, with 16 bases left between them.

Worth noting for this clone: Read data end 3 residues before the CDR3 end; the end is taken from the germline J gene. The chain is built from TRBV5-6 and TRBJ1-1; no definite D call. Per the germline V gene, CDR1 is SGHDT and CDR2 is YYEEEE. The CDR3 length is 15 residues. V was clipped by 0 bases and J by 0 bases, with 9 bases between them. The covered CDR3 bases are TGTGCCAGCAGCTTGGATCCCAGAGTGAACACTGAA. Its translation is CASSLDPRVNTE. The entire CDR3 is CASSLDPRVNTEAFF. The full variable domain, in which reference TRBV5-6 and TRBJ1-1 provide the parts outside the CDR3, is DAGVTQSPTHLIKTRGQQVTLRCSPKSGHDTVSWYQQALGQGPQFIFQYYEEEERQRGNFPDRFSGHQFPNYSSELNVNALLLGDSALYLCASSLDPRVNTEAFFGQGTRLTVV.

As to this clone: The CDR3 end lies 3 residues beyond the end of the read and is filled in from the germline J gene. The chain combines TRBV14 with TRBJ2-1; 7 bases align to TRBD2. Germline loops: CDR1 SGHDN, CDR2 FVKESK. The V and J ends lost 1 base and 4 bases, in that order; junction bases with no gene match: 7. This CDR3 is built from 16 residues. Incomplete CDR3 DNA: TGTGCCAGCAGCCAAGGGTCTAGCGGATCTTACAATGAG. Translation gives CASSQGSSGSYNE. The full-length CDR3 reads as CASSQGSSGSYNEQFF. Full variable domain (missing parts from reference TRBV14 and TRBJ2-1): EAGVTQFPSHSVIEKGQTVTLRCDPISGHDNLYWYRRVMGKEIKFLLHFVKESKQDESGMPNNRFLAERTGGTYSTLKVQPAELEDSGVYFCASSQGSSGSYNEQFFGPGTRLTVL.

In regard to this clone: The sequenced fragment ends 3 residues before the CDR3 boundary, so the rest is inferred from the germline J gene. The gene calls are TRBV4-1 and TRBJ1-4; TRBD1 matches 8 bases. CDR1 and CDR2 from the germline V gene are MGHRA and YSYEKL. The CDR3 is made up of 15 amino acids. V lost 2 bases to trimming and J lost 8 bases; unmatched junction nucleotides: 7. The CDR3 loop reads CASSQPQGAQEKLFF. The CDR3 DNA, read in part, is TGCGCCAGCAGCCAACCCCAGGGGGCGCAGGAAAAA.

Note on this clone: The read ends 3 residues early relative to the CDR3; the germline J gene fills the gap. The V call is TRBV9, the J call TRBJ2-5, with TRBD2 matching over 7 bases. With 2 bases clipped from V and 1 base from J, the junction kept 5 bases outside the gene matches. CDR3 size: 15 residues. Per the germline V gene, CDR1 is SGDLS and CDR2 is YYNGEE. CDR3 in amino acids: CASSVGTSAQETQYF. CDR3 DNA (partial): TGTGCCAGCAGCGTCGGTACTAGCGCCCAAGAGACC.

About this clone itself: Germline and junction disagree at one end, which may indicate a read error. Read data end 3 residues before the CDR3 end; the end is taken from the germline J gene. V gene TRBV4-2 combines with J gene TRBJ1-4, with D perhaps matching TRBD1 (6 bases). CDR3 length: 17 residues. CDR1 LGHNA and CDR2 YNFKEQ come from the germline V gene. The CDR3 DNA, read in part, is TGCGCCAGCAGCCAAAGGCCGTTAGGGGGTGTTGGAGAAAAA. This codes for CASSQRPLGGVGEK. In full, the CDR3 reads CASSQRPLGGVGEKLFF.